The rows below give T cell receptor beta chains drawn from one sample of a study of blood T cell repertoires in COVID-19. Sequencing used immunoSEQ multiplex PCR; TCRdb keeps in-frame clones, though not all of them. This sample has more than 200,000 clones, with approximately 90% found just once. The sequenced material came from peripheral blood. The receptor source for this set is a man in his forties or fifties with COVID-19, enrolled during active disease. CDR3s include the opening cysteine and the closing phenylalanine or tryptophan. The order of the fields is CDR3 length, D gene, clone size, J gene, V gene, CDR3 protein, CDR3 DNA. A D gene is named only where the DNA matches it firmly. Size values are once, few and many counts, or a class for expanded clones, and some rows have none.

len: 16; d_gene: TRBD2; abundance: -; j_gene: TRBJ2-3; v_gene: TRBV3-1/TRBV3-2; CDR3aa: CASSQRLAGGPDTQYF; CDR3nt: TGTGCCAGCAGTCAACGACTAGCGGGAGGGCCAGATACGCAGTATTTT
len: 15; d_gene: TRBD2; abundance: -; j_gene: TRBJ2-7; v_gene: TRBV7-9; CDR3aa: CASSFGTSGIGEQYF; CDR3nt: TGTGCCAGCAGCTTCGGGACTAGCGGGATCGGAGAGCAGTACTTC
len: 13; d_gene: -; abundance: once; j_gene: TRBJ1-6; v_gene: TRBV25-1; CDR3aa: CASRRQEDSPLHF; CDR3nt: TGTGCCAGCAGAAGACAGGAGGATTCACCCCTCCACTTT
len: 16; d_gene: TRBD2; abundance: -; j_gene: TRBJ2-1; v_gene: TRBV2; CDR3aa: CASSEAVAGSYNEQFF; CDR3nt: TGTGCCAGCAGTGAAGCGGTAGCGGGGTCCTACAATGAGCAGTTCTTC
len: 14; d_gene: -; abundance: -; j_gene: TRBJ2-3; v_gene: TRBV4-3; CDR3aa: CASSQDIGTDTQYF; CDR3nt: TGCGCCAGCAGCCAAGATATCGGGACAGATACGCAGTATTTT
len: 11; d_gene: -; abundance: -; j_gene: TRBJ2-1; v_gene: TRBV7-2; CDR3aa: CASSLVLEQFF; CDR3nt: TGTGCCAGCAGCTTAGTTCTTGAGCAGTTCTTC
len: 14; d_gene: -; abundance: -; j_gene: TRBJ1-3; v_gene: TRBV5-4; CDR3aa: CATRPGAAGNTIYF; CDR3nt: TGTGCCACCCGCCCCGGAGCAGCGGGAAACACCATATATTTT
len: 15; d_gene: TRBD1; abundance: -; j_gene: TRBJ1-1; v_gene: TRBV7-2; CDR3aa: CASSSGQGAPTEAFF; CDR3nt: TGTGCCAGCAGTTCGGGACAGGGGGCGCCCACTGAAGCTTTCTTT
len: 13; d_gene: -; abundance: -; j_gene: TRBJ1-6; v_gene: TRBV25-1; CDR3aa: CASRSRLNSPLHF; CDR3nt: TGTGCCAGCAGGTCACGGTTAAATTCACCCCTCCACTTT
len: 14; d_gene: -; abundance: once; j_gene: TRBJ2-7; v_gene: TRBV27; CDR3aa: CASSFSRRDYEQYF; CDR3nt: TGTGCCAGCAGTTTTTCGCGGAGAGATTACGAGCAGTACTTC
len: 14; d_gene: -; abundance: -; j_gene: TRBJ2-5; v_gene: TRBV9; CDR3aa: CASSVGGREETQYF; CDR3nt: TGTGCCAGCAGCGTAGGGGGCAGGGAAGAGACCCAGTACTTC
len: 15; d_gene: TRBD1; abundance: once; j_gene: TRBJ2-3; v_gene: TRBV19; CDR3aa: CASSARDRGPDTQYF; CDR3nt: TGTGCCAGTAGTGCCCGGGACAGGGGGCCCGATACGCAGTATTTT
len: 13; d_gene: TRBD1; abundance: -; j_gene: TRBJ1-2; v_gene: TRBV7-6; CDR3aa: CASSLEGAYGYTF; CDR3nt: TGTGCCAGCAGCTTAGAGGGGGCTTATGGCTACACCTTC
len: 13; d_gene: TRBD2; abundance: -; j_gene: TRBJ2-3; v_gene: TRBV15; CDR3aa: CATSGIAGETQYF; CDR3nt: TGTGCCACCAGCGGGATAGCGGGAGAGACGCAGTATTTT
len: 17; d_gene: TRBD1; abundance: -; j_gene: TRBJ2-7; v_gene: TRBV7-8; CDR3aa: CASSFLIPGQGGREQYF; CDR3nt: TGTGCCAGCAGCTTCTTAATACCGGGACAGGGGGGCCGCGAGCAGTACTTC
len: 14; d_gene: -; abundance: -; j_gene: TRBJ1-5; v_gene: TRBV28; CDR3aa: CASNTWTVAQPQHF; CDR3nt: TGTGCCAGCAACACATGGACAGTTGCTCAGCCCCAGCATTTT
len: 14; d_gene: -; abundance: -; j_gene: TRBJ1-4; v_gene: TRBV6-5; CDR3aa: CATKTGSTNEKLFF; CDR3nt: TGTGCCACTAAAACAGGGAGTACTAATGAAAAACTGTTTTTT
len: 16; d_gene: -; abundance: -; j_gene: TRBJ1-5; v_gene: TRBV5-6; CDR3aa: CASSLYWQGIHQPQHF; CDR3nt: TGTGCCAGCAGCTTGTATTGGCAGGGGATCCATCAGCCCCAGCATTTT
len: 18; d_gene: TRBD1; abundance: -; j_gene: TRBJ1-5; v_gene: TRBV28; CDR3aa: CASSLNRGGLSGGQPQHF; CDR3nt: TGTGCCAGCAGTTTGAACAGGGGCGGATTATCAGGTGGTCAGCCCCAGCATTTT
len: 17; d_gene: TRBD1; abundance: -; j_gene: TRBJ2-5; v_gene: TRBV6-2/TRBV6-3; CDR3aa: CASSAWDRESLQETQYF; CDR3nt: TGTGCCAGCAGTGCCTGGGACAGGGAAAGTCTCCAAGAGACCCAGTACTTC
len: 13; d_gene: -; abundance: -; j_gene: TRBJ2-7; v_gene: TRBV10-3; CDR3aa: CAISDPPRYEQYF; CDR3nt: TGTGCCATCAGTGACCCCCCCCGCTACGAGCAGTACTTC
len: 15; d_gene: TRBD1; abundance: once; j_gene: TRBJ2-7; v_gene: TRBV5-4; CDR3aa: CASSLAGQGSYEQYF; CDR3nt: TGTGCCAGCAGCTTGGCGGGACAGGGCTCCTACGAGCAGTACTTC
len: 15; d_gene: -; abundance: -; j_gene: TRBJ2-1; v_gene: TRBV7-3; CDR3aa: CASGRFGGQYNEQFF; CDR3nt: TGTGCCAGCGGACGATTTGGAGGGCAATACAATGAGCAGTTCTTC
len: 13; d_gene: -; abundance: once; j_gene: TRBJ1-5; v_gene: TRBV28; CDR3aa: CATQEDSNQPQHF; CDR3nt: TGTGCCACTCAGGAGGACAGCAATCAGCCCCAGCATTTT
len: 15; d_gene: TRBD2; abundance: -; j_gene: TRBJ2-7; v_gene: TRBV5-1; CDR3aa: CASSFRGGRGSEQYF; CDR3nt: TGCGCCAGCAGCTTCCGGGGCGGGAGGGGCAGCGAGCAGTACTTC
len: 14; d_gene: TRBD1; abundance: -; j_gene: TRBJ2-7; v_gene: TRBV2; CDR3aa: CASSSGTGFYEQYF; CDR3nt: TGTGCCAGCAGTTCCGGGACAGGGTTCTACGAGCAGTACTTC
len: 16; d_gene: TRBD2; abundance: -; j_gene: TRBJ2-7; v_gene: TRBV3-1/TRBV3-2; CDR3aa: CASSQDIGGDRYEQYF; CDR3nt: TGTGCCAGCAGCCAAGATATCGGGGGGGATCGCTACGAGCAGTACTTC
len: 14; d_gene: -; abundance: -; j_gene: TRBJ2-7; v_gene: TRBV28; CDR3aa: CASSLSASGSEQYF; CDR3nt: TGTGCCAGCAGTTTATCGGCATCGGGAAGCGAGCAGTACTTC
len: 16; d_gene: TRBD1; abundance: -; j_gene: TRBJ1-2; v_gene: TRBV7-2; CDR3aa: CASSFVRDSGNYGYTF; CDR3nt: TGTGCCAGCAGCTTCGTCCGGGACAGCGGAAACTATGGCTACACCTTC
len: 14; d_gene: TRBD1; abundance: -; j_gene: TRBJ2-7; v_gene: TRBV6-5; CDR3aa: CASRRDRVSYEQYF; CDR3nt: TGTGCCTCAAGAAGGGACAGGGTTTCGTACGAGCAGTACTTC
len: 15; d_gene: -; abundance: -; j_gene: TRBJ1-5; v_gene: TRBV30; CDR3aa: CAWSPGGARQGPQHF; CDR3nt: TGTGCCTGGAGCCCAGGAGGGGCCCGCCAAGGGCCCCAGCATTTT
len: 14; d_gene: TRBD1; abundance: once; j_gene: TRBJ1-1; v_gene: TRBV6-2/TRBV6-3; CDR3aa: CASSYPQGSTEAFF; CDR3nt: TGTGCCAGCAGTTACCCACAGGGGTCCACTGAAGCTTTCTTT
len: 15; d_gene: -; abundance: -; j_gene: TRBJ2-2; v_gene: TRBV2; CDR3aa: CASGRIQGNTGELFF; CDR3nt: TGTGCCAGCGGTAGAATACAGGGGAACACCGGGGAGCTGTTTTTT
len: 18; d_gene: -; abundance: -; j_gene: TRBJ1-2; v_gene: TRBV27; CDR3aa: CASSLSSIPGQREYGYTF; CDR3nt: TGTGCCAGCAGTTTATCATCGATACCGGGACAAAGGGAATATGGCTACACCTTC
len: 13; d_gene: -; abundance: -; j_gene: TRBJ2-7; v_gene: TRBV6-2/TRBV6-3; CDR3aa: CASSSARGNEQYF; CDR3nt: TGTGCCAGCAGTTCCGCTAGGGGAAACGAGCAGTACTTC
len: 15; d_gene: TRBD1; abundance: -; j_gene: TRBJ1-2; v_gene: TRBV3-1/TRBV3-2; CDR3aa: CASRGQDRGSYGYTF; CDR3nt: TGTGCCAGCAGAGGCCAGGACAGGGGGAGTTATGGCTACACCTTC
len: 16; d_gene: TRBD2; abundance: -; j_gene: TRBJ2-7; v_gene: TRBV5-4; CDR3aa: CASSLELAGGAYEQYF; CDR3nt: TGTGCCAGCAGCTTGGAATTAGCGGGAGGCGCCTACGAGCAGTACTTC
len: 14; d_gene: TRBD1; abundance: -; j_gene: TRBJ1-1; v_gene: TRBV6-6; CDR3aa: CASNPGQGTTEAFF; CDR3nt: TGTGCCAGCAACCCCGGACAGGGGACCACTGAAGCTTTCTTT
len: 18; d_gene: TRBD2; abundance: -; j_gene: TRBJ2-1; v_gene: TRBV9; CDR3aa: CASSPQTTGLAGYNEQFF; CDR3nt: TGTGCCAGCAGCCCCCAGACCACAGGACTAGCGGGATACAATGAGCAGTTCTTC
len: 16; d_gene: -; abundance: -; j_gene: TRBJ2-1; v_gene: TRBV24-1; CDR3aa: CATSDDTLRGLNEQFF; CDR3nt: TGTGCCACCAGTGATGACACCCTTCGGGGACTCAATGAGCAGTTCTTC
len: 14; d_gene: TRBD2; abundance: -; j_gene: TRBJ2-1; v_gene: TRBV7-2; CDR3aa: CASSPGTTYNEQFF; CDR3nt: TGTGCCAGCAGCCCTGGGACTACCTACAATGAGCAGTTCTTC
len: 14; d_gene: -; abundance: -; j_gene: TRBJ1-5; v_gene: TRBV19; CDR3aa: CASSDRGTGQPQHF; CDR3nt: TGTGCCAGTAGCGATAGGGGCACGGGTCAGCCCCAGCATTTT
len: 15; d_gene: TRBD2; abundance: -; j_gene: TRBJ2-4; v_gene: TRBV2; CDR3aa: CASSGGTEAKNIQYF; CDR3nt: TGTGCCAGCAGCGGGGGGACGGAAGCCAAAAACATTCAGTACTTC
len: 17; d_gene: -; abundance: -; j_gene: TRBJ1-2; v_gene: TRBV7-2; CDR3aa: CASSPVNPTVRNYGYTF; CDR3nt: TGTGCCAGCAGCCCCGTGAACCCCACAGTACGTAACTATGGCTACACCTTC
len: 15; d_gene: TRBD2; abundance: -; j_gene: TRBJ2-3; v_gene: TRBV7-2; CDR3aa: CASSLLAGGPDTQYF; CDR3nt: TGTGCCAGCAGCCTGCTAGCGGGAGGGCCAGATACGCAGTATTTT
len: 13; d_gene: -; abundance: -; j_gene: TRBJ1-2; v_gene: TRBV30; CDR3aa: CAWSVLPNYGYTF; CDR3nt: TGTGCCTGGAGTGTACTACCCAACTATGGCTACACCTTC
len: 15; d_gene: TRBD1; abundance: -; j_gene: TRBJ1-6; v_gene: TRBV10-3; CDR3aa: CATKAATGDRSPLHF; CDR3nt: TGTGCCACCAAGGCCGCAACAGGGGATCGTTCACCCCTCCACTTT
len: 13; d_gene: TRBD1; abundance: -; j_gene: TRBJ1-1; v_gene: TRBV2; CDR3aa: CASGEQGFSEAFF; CDR3nt: TGTGCCAGCGGGGAACAGGGGTTTTCTGAAGCTTTCTTT
len: 15; d_gene: TRBD1; abundance: -; j_gene: TRBJ1-6; v_gene: TRBV27; CDR3aa: CASSPGTAYNSPLHF; CDR3nt: TGTGCCAGCAGTCCGGGGACAGCCTATAATTCACCCCTCCACTTT
len: 14; d_gene: -; abundance: -; j_gene: TRBJ1-1; v_gene: TRBV19; CDR3aa: CASRKGGDPTEAFF; CDR3nt: TGTGCCAGTAGAAAGGGAGGGGACCCCACTGAAGCTTTCTTT
len: 14; d_gene: -; abundance: -; j_gene: TRBJ1-2; v_gene: TRBV7-2; CDR3aa: CASSLVAGNYGYTF; CDR3nt: TGTGCCAGCAGCTTAGTGGCAGGGAACTATGGCTACACCTTC
len: 14; d_gene: TRBD1; abundance: -; j_gene: TRBJ1-6; v_gene: TRBV2; CDR3aa: CASRGTGTNSPLHF; CDR3nt: TGTGCCAGCAGGGGGACAGGGACTAATTCACCCCTCCACTTT
len: 15; d_gene: -; abundance: -; j_gene: TRBJ1-1; v_gene: TRBV6-1; CDR3aa: CASSEVDLGNTEAFF; CDR3nt: TGTGCCAGCAGTGAAGTCGACCTAGGGAACACTGAAGCTTTCTTT
len: 15; d_gene: TRBD1; abundance: -; j_gene: TRBJ2-7; v_gene: TRBV15; CDR3aa: CATSSRTGATYEQYF; CDR3nt: TGTGCCACCAGCAGCCGGACAGGGGCAACCTACGAGCAGTACTTC
len: 13; d_gene: -; abundance: -; j_gene: TRBJ1-1; v_gene: TRBV7-2; CDR3aa: CAIAWGGSPEAFF; CDR3nt: TGTGCCATAGCCTGGGGAGGATCGCCTGAAGCTTTCTTT
len: 14; d_gene: -; abundance: -; j_gene: TRBJ2-1; v_gene: TRBV2; CDR3aa: CASREAMDPYEQFF; CDR3nt: TGTGCCAGCAGGGAGGCAATGGACCCCTATGAGCAGTTCTTC
len: 16; d_gene: TRBD1; abundance: -; j_gene: TRBJ1-4; v_gene: TRBV28; CDR3aa: CASSLGQGIANEKLFF; CDR3nt: TGTGCCAGCAGTTTGGGACAGGGCATCGCTAATGAAAAACTGTTTTTT
len: 15; d_gene: TRBD1; abundance: -; j_gene: TRBJ1-6; v_gene: TRBV6-5; CDR3aa: CASRTGEHYNSPLHF; CDR3nt: TGTGCCAGCAGGACAGGGGAACATTATAATTCACCCCTCCACTTT
len: 17; d_gene: -; abundance: -; j_gene: TRBJ2-2; v_gene: TRBV4-2; CDR3aa: CASSQEAPFSYGGELFF; CDR3nt: TGTGCCAGCAGCCAAGAGGCTCCCTTCAGTTATGGCGGGGAGCTGTTTTTT